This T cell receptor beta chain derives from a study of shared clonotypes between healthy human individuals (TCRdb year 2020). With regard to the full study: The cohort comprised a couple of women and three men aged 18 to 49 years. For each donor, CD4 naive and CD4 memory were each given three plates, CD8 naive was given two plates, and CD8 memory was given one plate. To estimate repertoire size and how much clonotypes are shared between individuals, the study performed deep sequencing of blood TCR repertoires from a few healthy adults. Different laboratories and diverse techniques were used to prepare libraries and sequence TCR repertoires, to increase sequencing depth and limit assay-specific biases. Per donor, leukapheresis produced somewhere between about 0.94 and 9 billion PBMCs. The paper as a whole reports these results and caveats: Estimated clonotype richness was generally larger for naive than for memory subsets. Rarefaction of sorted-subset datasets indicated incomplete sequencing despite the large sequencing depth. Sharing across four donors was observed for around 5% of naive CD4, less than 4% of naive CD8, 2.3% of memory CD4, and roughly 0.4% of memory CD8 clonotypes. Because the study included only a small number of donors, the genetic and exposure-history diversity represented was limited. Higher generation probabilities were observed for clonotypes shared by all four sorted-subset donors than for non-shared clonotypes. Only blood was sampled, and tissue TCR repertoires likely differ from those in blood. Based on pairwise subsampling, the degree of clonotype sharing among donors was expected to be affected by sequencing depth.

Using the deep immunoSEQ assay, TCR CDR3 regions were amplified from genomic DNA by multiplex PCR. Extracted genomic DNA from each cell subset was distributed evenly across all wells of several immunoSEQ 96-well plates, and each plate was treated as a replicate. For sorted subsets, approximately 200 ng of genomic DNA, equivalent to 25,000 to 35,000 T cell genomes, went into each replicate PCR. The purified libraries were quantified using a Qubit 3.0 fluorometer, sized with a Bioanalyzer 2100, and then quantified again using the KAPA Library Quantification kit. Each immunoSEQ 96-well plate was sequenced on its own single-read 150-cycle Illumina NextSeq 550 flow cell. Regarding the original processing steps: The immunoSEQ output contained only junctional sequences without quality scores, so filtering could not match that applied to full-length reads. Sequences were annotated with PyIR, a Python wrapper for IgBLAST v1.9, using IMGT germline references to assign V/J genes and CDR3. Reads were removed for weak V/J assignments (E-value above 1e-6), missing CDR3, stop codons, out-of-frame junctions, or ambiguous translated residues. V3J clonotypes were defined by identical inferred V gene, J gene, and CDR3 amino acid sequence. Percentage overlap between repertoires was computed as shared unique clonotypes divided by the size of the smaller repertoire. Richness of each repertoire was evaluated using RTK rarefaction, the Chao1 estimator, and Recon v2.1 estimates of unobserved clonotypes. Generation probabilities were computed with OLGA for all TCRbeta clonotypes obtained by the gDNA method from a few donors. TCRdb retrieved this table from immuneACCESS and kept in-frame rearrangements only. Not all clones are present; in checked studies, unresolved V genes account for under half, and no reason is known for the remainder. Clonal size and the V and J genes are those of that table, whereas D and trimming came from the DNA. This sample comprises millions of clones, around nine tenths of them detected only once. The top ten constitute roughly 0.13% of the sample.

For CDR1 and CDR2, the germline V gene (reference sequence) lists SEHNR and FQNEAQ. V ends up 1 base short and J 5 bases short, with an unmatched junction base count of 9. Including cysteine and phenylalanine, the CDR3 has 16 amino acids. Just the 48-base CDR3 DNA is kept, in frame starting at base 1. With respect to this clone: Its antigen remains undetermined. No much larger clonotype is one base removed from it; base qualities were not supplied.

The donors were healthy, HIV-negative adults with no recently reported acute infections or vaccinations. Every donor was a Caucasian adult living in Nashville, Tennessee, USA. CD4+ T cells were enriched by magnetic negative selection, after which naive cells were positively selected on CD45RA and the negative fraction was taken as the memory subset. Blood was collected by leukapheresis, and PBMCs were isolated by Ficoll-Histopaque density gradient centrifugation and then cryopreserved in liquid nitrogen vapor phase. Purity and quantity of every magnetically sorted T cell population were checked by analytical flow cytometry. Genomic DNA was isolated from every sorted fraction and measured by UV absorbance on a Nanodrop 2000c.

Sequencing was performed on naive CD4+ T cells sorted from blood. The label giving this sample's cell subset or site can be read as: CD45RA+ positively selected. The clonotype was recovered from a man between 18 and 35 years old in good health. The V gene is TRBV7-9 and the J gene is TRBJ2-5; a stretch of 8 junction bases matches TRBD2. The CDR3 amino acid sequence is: CASSLDYSGSRETQYF. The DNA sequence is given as TGTGCCAGCAGCTTAGATTACAGCGGGAGTAGGGAGACCCAGTACTTC.